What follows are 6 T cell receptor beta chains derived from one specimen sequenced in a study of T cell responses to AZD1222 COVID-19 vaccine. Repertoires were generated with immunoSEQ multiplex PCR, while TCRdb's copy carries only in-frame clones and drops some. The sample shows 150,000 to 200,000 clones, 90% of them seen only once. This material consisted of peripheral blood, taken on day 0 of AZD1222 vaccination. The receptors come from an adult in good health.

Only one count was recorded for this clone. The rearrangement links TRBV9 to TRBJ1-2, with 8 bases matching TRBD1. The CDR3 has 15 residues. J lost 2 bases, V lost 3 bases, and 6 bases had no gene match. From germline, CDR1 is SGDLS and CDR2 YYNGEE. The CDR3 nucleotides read TGTGCCAGCAGCGCCCGACAGGGGAGGAACTATGGCTACACCTTC. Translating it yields CASSARQGRNYGYTF.

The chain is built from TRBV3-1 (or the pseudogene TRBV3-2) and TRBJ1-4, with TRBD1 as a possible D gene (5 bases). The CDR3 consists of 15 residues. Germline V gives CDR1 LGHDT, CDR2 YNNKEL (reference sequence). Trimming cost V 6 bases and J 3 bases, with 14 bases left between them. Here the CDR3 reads CASRTTGGANEKLFF. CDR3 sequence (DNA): TGTGCCAGCAGAACGACCGGGGGGGCTAATGAAAAACTGTTTTTT.

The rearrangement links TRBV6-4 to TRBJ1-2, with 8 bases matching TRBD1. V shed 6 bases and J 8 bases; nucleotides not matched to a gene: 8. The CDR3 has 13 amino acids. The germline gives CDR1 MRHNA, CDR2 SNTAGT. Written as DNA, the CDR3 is TGTGCCAGCAGGAAGACAGGGGCCAGCGGCTACACCTTC. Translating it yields CASRKTGASGYTF.

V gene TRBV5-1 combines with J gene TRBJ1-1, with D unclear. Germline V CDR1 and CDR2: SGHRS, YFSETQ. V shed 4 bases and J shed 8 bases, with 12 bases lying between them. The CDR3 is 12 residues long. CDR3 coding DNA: TGCGCCAGCAGCACTGCTGGCTGGGAAGCTTTCTTT. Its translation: CASSTAGWEAFF.

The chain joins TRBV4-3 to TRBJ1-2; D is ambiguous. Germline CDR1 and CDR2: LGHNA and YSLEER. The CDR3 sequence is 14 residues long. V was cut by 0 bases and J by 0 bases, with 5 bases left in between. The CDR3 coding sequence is TGCGCCAGCAGCCAAGATGCGACTAACTATGGCTACACCTTC. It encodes CASSQDATNYGYTF.

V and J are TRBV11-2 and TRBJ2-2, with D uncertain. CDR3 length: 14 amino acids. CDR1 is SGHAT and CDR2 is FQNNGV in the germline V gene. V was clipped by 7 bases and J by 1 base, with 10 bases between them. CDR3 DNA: TGTGCCAGCAATCGGCAGGTGAACACCGGGGAGCTGTTTTTT. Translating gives CASNRQVNTGELFF.